The 10 T cell receptor beta chains presented below share a single source sample, sequenced in a study of shared clonotypes between healthy human individuals. Clones were sequenced by immunoSEQ multiplex PCR, and TCRdb holds only the in-frame ones, with some missing. The sample consists of some 510,000 clones, 79% of them appearing once. Sequencing was carried out using PBMCs. These receptors originate from a woman aged 40-49 years in good health. Some clones in this sample may be carry-over from other donors' samples.

The gene calls are TRBV27 and TRBJ1-2; TRBD1 might be the D (6 bases). In germline, CDR1 is MNHEY, CDR2 SMNVEV (reference sequence). There are 16 residues in the CDR3. V lost 0 bases and J 4 bases, leaving 15 bases between the germline ends. CDR3 sequence reads: CASSLSGARSFYGYTF. The CDR3 bases are TGTGCCAGCAGTTTATCGGGGGCGCGCTCTTTCTATGGCTACACCTTC.

This CDR3 reads CSVGDFTYNEQFF. The CDR3 DNA reads TGCAGCGTTGGGGATTTTACCTACAATGAGCAGTTCTTC. This sequence joins TRBV29-1 and TRBJ2-1, with D unresolved. The ends were cut back, 4 bases at V and 2 bases at J, with 9 bases in the middle. The CDR3 spans 13 residues. The germline CDR1 and CDR2 sequences are SQVTM and ANQGSEA.

The gene calls are TRBV19 and TRBJ1-4; D call uncertain. This CDR3 spans 16 amino acids. V was pared by 3 bases and J by 3 bases, with 14 bases between. Germline V gene sequence: CDR1 LNHDA, CDR2 SQIVND (reference sequence). CDR3 protein: CASSIPRRGANEKLFF. The CDR3 nucleotides are TGTGCCAGTAGTATCCCGCGACGGGGTGCTAATGAAAAACTGTTTTTT.

Written as DNA, the CDR3 is TGTGCCAGCAGCAGACCCCCCAATGAGCAGTTCTTC. This translates into CASSRPPNEQFF. The chain uses TRBV2 and TRBJ2-1, with D uncertain. Trimming took off 6 bases at V and 6 bases at J, with 9 bases between the two ends. The germline CDR1 and CDR2 sequences are SNHLY and FYNNEI. This CDR3 contains 12 residues.

This clone showed up just once. V usage is TRBV4-2 and J usage is TRBJ2-1, with 9 positions matching TRBD2. Germline V lookup: CDR1 LGHNA, CDR2 YNFKEQ. Trimming cost V 0 bases and J 8 bases; bases outside gene matches: 20. The CDR3 loop spans 20 amino acids. The chain's CDR3 is CASSQDYASGIEPQSHEQFF. The CDR3 DNA reads as TGTGCCAGCAGCCAAGATTACGCTAGCGGGATCGAGCCCCAATCTCATGAGCAGTTCTTC.

The chain employs TRBV7-8 and TRBJ1-2; 8 bases are shared with TRBD1. Germline CDR1 is SGHVS and CDR2 is FQNEAQ. With V trimmed by 5 bases and J by 3 bases, 8 bases remained unmatched. The CDR3 spans 15 residues. The CDR3 bases are TGTGCCAGCAGCATATGGGACAGGTCCTACTATGGCTACACCTTC. Translated: CASSIWDRSYYGYTF.

CDR3 sequence: CASTNTQGLNTEAFF. In DNA, the CDR3 is TGCGCCAGCACGAACACACAGGGCCTGAACACTGAAGCTTTCTTT. This chain links TRBV5-1 with TRBJ1-1; D possibly corresponds to TRBD1 (6 bases). From germline, CDR1 is SGHRS and CDR2 YFSETQ. Trimming stripped 6 bases from V and 0 bases from J, with 15 bases between. The CDR3 contains 15 residues.

V usage is TRBV6-1 and J usage is TRBJ2-7; 9 nucleotides agree with TRBD1. Germline CDR1 reads MNHNS; CDR2 reads SASEGT. This CDR3 comprises 16 residues. Trimming at V came to 1 base and at J to 3 bases, leaving 7 bases not matched to a gene. The chain's CDR3 is CASSEGATGGYYEQYF. The CDR3 DNA reads as TGTGCCAGCAGTGAAGGGGCGACAGGGGGATACTACGAGCAGTACTTC.

V gene TRBV5-1 combines with J gene TRBJ1-2, with 11 bases lining up with TRBD1. The CDR3 runs 17 residues. The germline gives CDR1 SGHRS, CDR2 YFSETQ. V was pared by 3 bases and J by 4 bases, with 11 bases of the junction left unmatched. The CDR3 is CASSSPTRTGGVYGYTF. The CDR3 DNA reads as TGCGCCAGCAGCTCTCCCACCCGGACAGGGGGCGTCTATGGCTACACCTTC. The complete variable domain, with remaining parts taken from reference TRBV5-1 and TRBJ1-2, reads KAGVTQTPRYLIKTRGQQVTLSCSPISGHRSVSWYQQTPGQGLQFLFEYFSETQRNKGNFPGRFSGRQFSNSRSEMNVSTLELGDSALYLCASSSPTRTGGVYGYTFGSGTRLTVV.

Note on this clone: Other DNA sequences within the sample encode an identical CDR3. J is TRBJ1-1 and V is TRBV30; D is perhaps TRBD1 (6 bases). V gave up 0 bases and J gave up 8 bases, with 7 bases separating them. In germline, CDR1 is GTSNPN, CDR2 SVGIG (reference sequence). The length of the CDR3 is 11 residues. The CDR3 DNA reads TGTGCCTGGAGTGTAGGGGGAGAAGCTTTCTTT. It specifies CAWSVGGEAFF.